This TCR beta chain was observed in a study of blood T cell repertoires in COVID-19. In the original processing: It was from reference gene primer amplification that nucleated cell counts were estimated. Only in-frame clones appear in the TCRdb table, and some are missing; sequencing was by immunoSEQ multiplex PCR. The V and J calls and the clone size are those of that table, but D and trimming were determined from the DNA. The table includes 200,000 or so clones, around 79% detected once. The V and J ends lost 5 bases and 3 bases respectively, with 17 bases between them. Looked up from germline, CDR1 is SGHNT and CDR2 is YENEEA. The CDR3 extends over 16 amino acids.

This receptor was identified in a man in his sixties with active or convalescent COVID-19. The sample taken for sequencing was peripheral blood. The chain joins TRBV11-3 to TRBJ2-1; D possibly corresponds to TRBD1 (7 bases). CDR3 nucleotides: TGTGCCAGCAGCCGGGGCAGGGGGGCTGACTACAATGAGCAGTTCTTC. Residues: CASSRGRGADYNEQFF.